One sample yielded the 9 T cell receptor beta chains listed below, sequenced in a study of cytomegalovirus exposure and HLA in healthy donors. PCR involved 60 Vbeta and 13 Jbeta primers. TCRdb's table, derived via immunoSEQ multiplex PCR, lists solely in-frame clones and lacks some. The sample contains 140,000 to 150,000 clones, 60% to 80% of which appear only once. Sequenced sample: PBMCs. Receptor source: a male donor in good health and CMV-seronegative.

V is TRBV6-5 and J is TRBJ2-7; 7 bases match TRBD1. Germline-derived CDR1 and CDR2 are MNHEY and SVGAGI. The CDR3 spans 15 residues. After removal of 7 bases from V and 0 bases from J, the junction contained 9 bases not matched to a gene. The CDR3 nucleotides read TGTGCCAGCACCACTACGGGACAGAACTCCTACGAGCAGTACTTC. It specifies CASTTTGQNSYEQYF.

This clone was counted only a few times. This chain joins TRBV9 and TRBJ2-3; TRBD2 agrees at 8 bases. This CDR3 contains 17 residues. The J segment lost 4 bases and the V segment lost 3 bases, leaving 13 bases of the junction unmatched. Germline assignment: CDR1 SGDLS and CDR2 YYNGEE. The CDR3 DNA reads as TGTGCCAGCAGCGCCCTAATCAGCGGGAGCGGGGCAGATACGCAGTATTTT. Translation gives CASSALISGSGADTQYF.

Worth noting for this clone: An end of the junction does not agree with germline; a read error may underlie this. The chain links TRBV7-9 to TRBJ2-1, with 12 bases that match TRBD2. This CDR3 region has 16 residues. CDR1 SEHNR and CDR2 FQNEAQ come from the germline V gene (reference sequence). The CDR3: CSSSQKGTSGPNEQFF. CDR3 in DNA: TGTTCCAGCAGCCAGAAAGGGACTAGCGGGCCCAATGAGCAGTTCTTC. Full variable domain (rest looked up from reference TRBV7-9 and TRBJ2-1): DTGVSQNPRHKITKRGQNVTFRCDPISEHNRLYWYRQTLGQGPEFLTYFQNEAQLEKSRLLSDRFSAERPKGSFSTLEIQRTEQGDSAMYLCSSSQKGTSGPNEQFFGPGTRLTVL.

The rearrangement joins TRBV27 to TRBJ2-7; no clear D gene. Between the trimmed V and J ends, which lost 5 bases and 6 bases, there was a span of 20 bases. CDR1 is MNHEY and CDR2 is SMNVEV in the germline V gene (reference sequence). This CDR3 has 15 amino acids. Here the CDR3 reads CASSIDITRIGEQYF. In nucleotides, the CDR3 is TGTGCCAGCAGTATCGATATAACCAGGATCGGCGAGCAGTACTTC.

V is TRBV14 and J is TRBJ2-3, with 8 bases that match TRBD2. With V trimmed by 4 bases and J by 4 bases, 7 bases remained unmatched. This CDR3 is 15 amino acids long. CDR1 and CDR2 (germline): SGHDN, FVKESK. CDR3 in DNA: TGTGCCAGCAGCCTCAGGCTAGCGGGTTCAGATACGCAGTATTTT. Its protein product is CASSLRLAGSDTQYF.

The chain recombines TRBV6-6 with TRBJ1-2; 11 bases are a match to TRBD1. Germline CDR1 reads MNHNY; CDR2 reads SVGAGI (reference sequence). There are 16 residues in the CDR3. The V and J ends lost 10 bases and 2 bases, in that order; junction bases with no gene match: 12. CDR3 region: CAIWGTGGRGNYGYTF. The CDR3 bases are TGTGCCATTTGGGGGACAGGGGGAAGGGGAAACTATGGCTACACCTTC.

The chain couples TRBV4-1 to TRBJ1-2; no firm D call. The CDR3 is made up of 12 amino acids. The germline V gene has CDR1 MGHRA and CDR2 YSYEKL. The V end was cut by 3 bases, the J end by 3 bases, with 5 bases between. CDR3 DNA: TGCGCCAGCAGCCAGGGAGACTATGGCTACACCTTC. It codes for CASSQGDYGYTF.

V is TRBV6-1 and J is TRBJ2-6; D is unresolved. Germline V gene sequence: CDR1 MNHNS, CDR2 SASEGT. Trimming pared 10 bases from V and 0 bases from J, leaving 10 bases between. The CDR3 spans 14 residues. Here the CDR3 DNA reads TGTGCCACCCTACTCCTCTCTGGGGCCAACGTCCTGACTTTC. Amino acids: CATLLLSGANVLTF.

This chain links TRBV6-6 with TRBJ2-3, with 7 nucleotides matching TRBD1. Looked up from germline, CDR1 is MNHNY and CDR2 is SVGAGI (reference sequence). The junction had 10 bases not matched to a gene; V was cut back by 6 bases and J by 4 bases. The CDR3 sequence is 15 residues long. DNA for the CDR3: TGTGCCAGCAGATCACGGGACAGTTTATCAGATACGCAGTATTTT. Translating it yields CASRSRDSLSDTQYF.